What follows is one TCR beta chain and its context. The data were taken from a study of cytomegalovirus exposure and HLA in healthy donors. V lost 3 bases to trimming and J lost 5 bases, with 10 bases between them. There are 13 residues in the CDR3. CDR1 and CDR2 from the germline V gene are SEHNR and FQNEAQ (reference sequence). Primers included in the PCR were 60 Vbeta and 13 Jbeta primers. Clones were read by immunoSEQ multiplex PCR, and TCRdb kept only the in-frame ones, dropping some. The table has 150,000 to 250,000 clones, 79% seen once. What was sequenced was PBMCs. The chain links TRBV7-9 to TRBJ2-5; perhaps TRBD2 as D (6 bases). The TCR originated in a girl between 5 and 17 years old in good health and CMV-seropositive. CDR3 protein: CASSFAGPETQYF. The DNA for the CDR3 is TGTGCCAGCAGCTTCGCGGGGCCCGAGACCCAGTACTTC.